Below, 31 T cell receptor beta chains from the same sample are listed, as sequenced in a study of immune heterogeneity within non-small cell lung tumors. Multiplex PCR (32 V and 13 J primers) was used to amplify the TCR beta CDR3. TCRdb recomputed calls from the multiplex PCR reads with MiXCR, one row per CDR3 protein. The sample gives 15,000 or so distinct CDR3 sequences, approximately 30% of which show up once; 5% to 5.5% is in the top ten. The starting template was genomic DNA from bulk tumor, around 610 ng per sample. While surgery was under way, several biopsies spaced far apart were taken per primary tumor. Curative surgery was undertaken by patients, who had untreated, newly diagnosed non-small cell lung cancer. Sequenced: lung tumor tissue. These receptors were obtained from a middle-aged man with non-small cell lung cancer.

A word on this clonotype: A much larger clone differs by one base, so this may be a read error. CDR3 nucleotide sequence: TGCAGTGCTGATGACTACAATGAGCAGTTATTC. Residues: CSADDYNEQLF. This sequence joins TRBV20-1 and TRBJ2-1; D is possibly TRBD2 (5 bases). This CDR3 is built from 11 residues. The V gene's germline CDR1 is DFQATT and CDR2 SNEGSKA (reference sequence).

At least ten counts were recorded for this clonotype. The rearrangement links TRBV4-1 to TRBJ1-3, with no clear D. The V end was cut by 4 bases, the J end by 7 bases, with 8 bases between. The CDR3 consists of 12 residues. Germline V gives CDR1 MGHRA, CDR2 YSYEKL. This CDR3 is CASSPSRNTIYF. The DNA for the CDR3 is TGCGCCAGCAGCCCATCCCGCAACACCATATATTTT.

This clonotype was seen ten or more times. The gene calls are TRBV6-5 and TRBJ2-2; D uncertain. Trimming shortened V by 0 bases and J by 5 bases, and 16 bases separated the two germline ends. This CDR3 is built from 17 residues. Germline CDR1 and CDR2: MNHEY and SVGAGI. CDR3 sequence: CASSYSRQPFGTGELFF. The CDR3 DNA is TGTGCCAGCAGTTACTCGCGGCAGCCCTTTGGAACCGGGGAGCTGTTTTTT.

In this sample, this clonotype turned up many times. J is TRBJ2-2 and V is TRBV20-1; a possible D gene is TRBD1 (6 bases). The CDR3 sequence is 17 residues long. Looked up from germline, CDR1 is DFQATT and CDR2 is SNEGSKA (reference sequence). The V gene lost 0 bases and the J gene lost 6 bases, with 20 bases spanning the gap. In DNA form, the CDR3 reads TGCAGTGCTAGAGATCCTAGGGCAGGGGCGCTGGCCGGGGAGCTGTTTTTT. Translated: CSARDPRAGALAGELFF.

With regard to this clonotype: A much larger clonotype is one base distant, so this may be a read error. Since the CDR3 does not end with the conserved phenylalanine or tryptophan, this likely comes from a read error. The CDR3 loop is CASSGEKSGTRPYEQYS. CDR3 nucleotide sequence: TGTGCCAGCTCAGGGGAAAAAAGCGGGACGCGACCCTACGAGCAGTACTCC. The chain is built from TRBV18 and TRBJ2-7, with 7 bases fitting TRBD2. The germline CDR1 and CDR2 sequences are KGHSH and LQKENI. Losses at the gene ends were 5 bases for V and 2 bases for J; bases not matched to a gene: 15. CDR3 length: 17 amino acids.

In regard to this clonotype: One base away lies a much larger clone, so this may be a sequencing read error. This chain connects TRBV19 to TRBJ1-5, with D possibly TRBD1 on 6 matching bases. Between the trimmed V and J ends, which lost 5 bases and 5 bases, there was a span of 13 bases. CDR3 length equals 14 residues. Germline V CDR1 and CDR2: LNHDA, SQIVND (reference sequence). The CDR3 DNA sequence: TGTGCCAGTAGTCAGGCCTACAGGGATCAGCCCCAGCATTTT. Amino acids: CASSQAYRDQPQHF.

Comments on this clonotype: This may be a read error, as it is one base from a much larger clone. This chain connects TRBV6-4 to TRBJ2-3; 7 bases are shared with TRBD1. CDR3 size: 16 residues. Germline V lookup: CDR1 MRHNA, CDR2 SNTAGT. With V trimmed by 5 bases and J by 5 bases, 13 bases remained unmatched. The DNA for the CDR3 is TGTGCCAGCAGTAGCATCCAGGGGGAGATCATAGATACGCAGTATTTT. Its protein is CASSSIQGEIIDTQYF.

This clonotype is judged medium-sized. The chain couples TRBV19 to TRBJ2-7, with 12 bases lining up with TRBD2. The ends lost 1 base at V and 3 bases at J; junction bases unmatched: 4. The germline CDR1 and CDR2 sequences are LNHDA and SQIVND (reference sequence). The CDR3 is 16 residues long. CDR3 sequence reads: CASSIGKLAGGYEQYF. Here the CDR3 DNA reads TGTGCCAGTAGTATAGGAAAACTAGCGGGAGGCTACGAGCAGTACTTC.

This clonotype was picked up many times. The V and J genes are TRBV9 and TRBJ2-1; 11 positions agree with TRBD2. The CDR3 consists of 16 residues. The germline CDR1 and CDR2 sequences are SGDLS and YYNGEE. J lost 5 bases, V lost 4 bases, and 8 bases had no gene match. CDR3 coding DNA: TGTGCCAGCAGCCACGCCGGGACTAGCGGACACAATGAGCAGTTCTTC. Translated: CASSHAGTSGHNEQFF.

This clonotype was seen repeatedly, ten times or more. CDR3 amino acids: CASSFSGEQFF. The DNA for the CDR3 is TGTGCCAGCAGTTTCTCCGGGGAGCAGTTCTTC. The chain has TRBV12-3 or TRBV12-4 and TRBJ2-1; the D is unclear. The CDR3 is made up of 11 amino acids. The ends were cut back, 3 bases at V and 10 bases at J, with 7 bases in the middle.

In this sample, this clonotype turned up many times. The chain uses TRBV9 and TRBJ1-1; D unresolved. Germline CDR1 and CDR2: SGDLS and YYNGEE. Trimming cost V 0 bases and J 2 bases, with 8 bases left between them. This CDR3 is built from 14 residues. The CDR3 loop is CASSVGSINTEAFF. As DNA, the CDR3 is TGTGCCAGCAGCGTAGGGTCGATAAACACTGAAGCTTTCTTT.

Comments on this clonotype: The junction departs from germline at one end; a sequencing error may be responsible. The V and J genes are TRBV11-2 and TRBJ1-4; TRBD1 is a possible D gene (5 bases). Germline assignment: CDR1 SGHAT and CDR2 FQNNGV. The CDR3 length is 14 residues. CDR3 DNA sequence: TGTGCCAGCAGCTTAGAAGGGGCTAATGAAAAAATGTTTTTT. It is translated as CASSLEGANEKMFF.

This chain connects TRBV7-8 to TRBJ1-5; 7 bases line up with TRBD1. CDR1 is SGHVS and CDR2 is FQNEAQ in the germline V gene. There are 14 residues in the CDR3. Trimming took 5 bases from V and 3 from J; bases not matched to a gene: 4. The CDR3 region is CASSPGTDNQPQHF. In DNA, the CDR3 is TGTGCCAGCAGCCCCGGGACAGACAATCAGCCCCAGCATTTT. The full variable domain, its missing parts supplied by reference TRBV7-8 and TRBJ1-5, is GAGVSQSPRYKVAKRGQDVALRCDPISGHVSLFWYQQALGQGPEFLTYFQNEAQLDKSGLPSDRFFAERPEGSVSTLKIQRTQQEDSAVYLCASSPGTDNQPQHFGDGTRLSIL.

In the case of this clonotype: A much larger clone differs from this one at a single base, so this may be a read error. The rearrangement links TRBV7-9 to TRBJ1-5; TRBD1 matches at 9 bases. This CDR3 is built from 15 residues. CDR1 and CDR2 (germline): SEHNR, FQNEAQ (reference sequence). The CDR3 sequence is CDSSSGQGSNQPQHF. The CDR3 DNA reads as TGTGACAGCAGCTCGGGACAGGGCTCCAATCAGCCCCAGCATTTT.

Worth noting for this clonotype: It may be a read error: a sequence one base away is much more abundant. The chain is built from TRBV30 and TRBJ1-2; D is unresolved. This CDR3 has 13 residues. V was trimmed by 5 bases and J by 6 bases, leaving 16 bases between them. Per germline, CDR1 GTSNPN and CDR2 SVGIG (reference sequence). The CDR3 loop is CAWGPEGRHGYTF. CDR3 sequence (DNA): TGTGCCTGGGGACCCGAAGGACGGCATGGCTACACCTTC.

This clonotype appeared many times. The chain joins TRBV20-1 to TRBJ1-1, with D possibly TRBD1 on 6 matching bases. The CDR3 extends over 14 amino acids. The V end was cut by 3 bases, the J end by 4 bases, with 15 bases between. Germline CDR1 reads DFQATT; CDR2 reads SNEGSKA (reference sequence). The CDR3 loop reads CSASRLQGPTEAFF. The CDR3, as DNA: TGCAGTGCTAGTAGACTACAGGGCCCCACTGAAGCTTTCTTT.

In its sample, this clonotype ranks as medium-sized (0.01 to 0.1%). This rearrangement joins TRBV12-3 or TRBV12-4 to TRBJ1-6; 8 bases match TRBD1. V gave up 4 bases and J gave up 5 bases; unmatched junction bases: 1. This CDR3 contains 14 residues. The CDR3 DNA sequence: TGTGCCAGCAGTTGGACAGGGAATAATTCACCCCTCCACTTT. This codes for CASSWTGNNSPLHF.

This clonotype was seen many times. The V gene is TRBV24-1, the J gene TRBJ1-5, with TRBD1 matching over 9 bases. The germline gives CDR1 KGHDR, CDR2 SFDVKD. The CDR3 spans 16 residues. Losses at the gene ends were 3 bases for V and 4 bases for J; bases not matched to a gene: 6. In DNA, the CDR3 is TGTGCCACCAGTGATAACAGGGGGCGGTGGAATCAGCCCCAGCATTTT. Translation: CATSDNRGRWNQPQHF.

The rearrangement links TRBV27 to TRBJ2-5; D call uncertain. Germline V gives CDR1 MNHEY, CDR2 SMNVEV (reference sequence). The CDR3 is 11 amino acids. Trimming left V 5 bases short and J 4 bases short, with 5 bases between. CDR3 protein: CASSDPETQYF. As DNA, the CDR3 is TGTGCCAGCAGTGACCCAGAGACCCAGTACTTC.

With regard to this clonotype: Mismatch with germline at one junction end may stem from a read error. This chain joins TRBV5-1 and TRBJ2-2, with D possibly matching TRBD2 (6 bases). Germline CDR1 SGHRS, CDR2 YFSETQ. This CDR3 has 14 residues. CDR3 in DNA: TGCGCCAGCAGCTTGTACGAGCAACCCGGGGGGCTGTTTTTT. Translation: CASSLYEQPGGLFF.

The sample holds many counts of this clonotype. The genes are TRBV11-3 and TRBJ1-6; no definite D call. V was clipped by 7 bases and J by 10 bases, with 14 bases between them. From germline, CDR1 is SGHNT and CDR2 YENEEA. There are 13 residues in the CDR3. The CDR3 DNA reads TGTGCCAGCAAACTTACGGAGTTGTCACCCCTCCACTTT. Residues: CASKLTELSPLHF.

This clonotype is medium-sized (0.01 to 0.1%) in the sample. V gene TRBV2 combines with J gene TRBJ1-2, with TRBD1 matching over 7 bases. V shed 4 bases and J 1 base; nucleotides not matched to a gene: 6. The CDR3 loop spans 15 amino acids. Germline CDR1 and CDR2: SNHLY and FYNNEI. CDR3 amino acids: CASSGLQGSNYGYTF. For the CDR3, the DNA is TGTGCCAGCAGTGGGTTACAGGGGAGTAACTATGGCTACACCTTC. The variable domain in full, completed from reference TRBV2 and TRBJ1-2, reads EPEVTQTPSHQVTQMGQEVILRCVPISNHLYFYWYRQILGQKVEFLVSFYNNEISEKSEIFDDQFSVERPDGSNFTLKIRSTKLEDSAMYFCASSGLQGSNYGYTFGSGTRLTVV.

This clonotype is medium-sized. Written as DNA, the CDR3 is TGTGCCAGCAGTTACTCTGGGGGGGTTCGACAGATGAACACTGAAGCTTTCTTT. Translation gives CASSYSGGVRQMNTEAFF. This sequence joins TRBV6-6 and TRBJ1-1, with D possibly matching TRBD1 (5 bases). Per the germline V gene, CDR1 is MNHNY and CDR2 is SVGAGI (reference sequence). The CDR3 has 18 residues. The V end was cut by 0 bases, the J end by 0 bases, with 17 bases between.

Concerning this clonotype: Since a much larger clone is just one base distant, this may be a read error. CDR3 nucleotide sequence: TGTGCCAGCAGCTTCCTTAGTAGGGGTGGTGGCTACACCTTC. As protein: CASSFLSRGGGYTF. This sequence joins TRBV11-2 and TRBJ1-2, with D perhaps matching TRBD1 (5 bases). This CDR3 comprises 14 residues. CDR1 SGHAT and CDR2 FQNNGV come from the germline V gene. V lost 3 bases and J lost 7, with 15 bases in between. Full variable domain (rest looked up from reference TRBV11-2 and TRBJ1-2): EAGVAQSPRYKIIEKRQSVAFWCNPISGHATLYWYQQILGQGPKLLIQFQNNGVVDDSQLPKDRFSAERLKGVDSTLKIQPAKLEDSAVYLCASSFLSRGGGYTFGSGTRLTVV.

The chain couples TRBV29-1 to TRBJ1-1, with 8 bases that match TRBD1. CDR3 length equals 19 residues. Germline CDR1 reads SQVTM; CDR2 reads ANQGSEA. V gave up 4 bases and J gave up 0 bases; unmatched junction bases: 19. The CDR3 protein is CSVGSVISARGRVNTEAFF. Written as DNA, the CDR3 is TGCAGCGTTGGGTCCGTGATATCGGCCAGGGGGCGCGTGAACACTGAAGCTTTCTTT. Full variable domain (outside the CDR3, taken from reference TRBV29-1 and TRBJ1-1): SAVISQKPSRDICQRGTSLTIQCQVDSQVTMMFWYRQQPGQSLTLIATANQGSEATYESGFVIDKFPISRPNLTFSTLTVSNMSPEDSSIYLCSVGSVISARGRVNTEAFFGQGTRLTVV.

About this clonotype itself: A single base separates this from a much larger clone, so it may be a read error. The chain joins TRBV5-6 to TRBJ1-2; D gene uncertain. The germline V gene encodes CDR1 SGHDT and CDR2 YYEEEE. The CDR3 extends over 12 amino acids. The CDR3 loop is CPSGSGSYGYTF. CDR3 in DNA: TGTCCCAGCGGCTCGGGGAGCTATGGCTACACCTTC.

This clonotype was seen repeatedly, ten times or more. This chain joins TRBV15 and TRBJ2-1; tentative D call: TRBD2 (5 bases). Trimming took 3 bases from V and 0 from J, leaving 15 bases between them. Looked up from germline, CDR1 is LNHNV and CDR2 is YYDKDF (reference sequence). The CDR3 has 17 residues. As DNA, the CDR3 is TGTGCCACCAGCAGCTCTCTTCCGGGGAGCTCCTACAATGAGCAGTTCTTC. It is translated as CATSSSLPGSSYNEQFF.

In this sample, this clonotype is medium-sized. The chain couples TRBV5-1 to TRBJ2-5; D uncertain. The CDR3 is made up of 11 amino acids. V was trimmed by 0 bases and J by 4 bases, leaving 1 base between them. The germline gives CDR1 SGHRS, CDR2 YFSETQ. CDR3 protein: CASSLAETQYF. The CDR3 nucleotides read TGCGCCAGCAGCTTGGCAGAGACCCAGTACTTC.

This clonotype has a count of ten or more. The DNA of the CDR3 is TGTGCCTGGAGAGTAAGGGAAACGACTGAAGCTTTCTTT. Amino acids: CAWRVRETTEAFF. The chain links TRBV30 to TRBJ1-1; D is undetermined. Germline CDR1 and CDR2: GTSNPN and SVGIG (reference sequence). V was shortened by 3 bases and J by 5 bases, with 13 bases between the two germline ends. This CDR3 has 13 residues.

This clonotype was observed at least ten times. The chain couples TRBV6-1 to TRBJ2-3; tentatively, D is TRBD2 (7 bases). Germline CDR1 reads MNHNS; CDR2 reads SASEGT. V lost 2 bases to trimming and J lost 5 bases, with 11 bases between them. The CDR3 covers 14 residues. This CDR3 reads CASSERGGGDTQYF. The CDR3 bases are TGTGCCAGCAGTGAAAGGGGGGGTGGAGATACGCAGTATTTT.

V usage is TRBV3-1 and J usage is TRBJ2-3; no definite D call. The CDR3 is 16 amino acids. Germline CDR1 and CDR2: LGHDT and YNNKEL (reference sequence). The V end lost 5 bases, the J end lost 3 bases, and 18 bases lay between the germline ends. The CDR3, as DNA: TGTGCCAGCAGCTCCGGTCAGTCGGGTGGGACAGATACGCAGTATTTT. The encoded protein is CASSSGQSGGTDTQYF.